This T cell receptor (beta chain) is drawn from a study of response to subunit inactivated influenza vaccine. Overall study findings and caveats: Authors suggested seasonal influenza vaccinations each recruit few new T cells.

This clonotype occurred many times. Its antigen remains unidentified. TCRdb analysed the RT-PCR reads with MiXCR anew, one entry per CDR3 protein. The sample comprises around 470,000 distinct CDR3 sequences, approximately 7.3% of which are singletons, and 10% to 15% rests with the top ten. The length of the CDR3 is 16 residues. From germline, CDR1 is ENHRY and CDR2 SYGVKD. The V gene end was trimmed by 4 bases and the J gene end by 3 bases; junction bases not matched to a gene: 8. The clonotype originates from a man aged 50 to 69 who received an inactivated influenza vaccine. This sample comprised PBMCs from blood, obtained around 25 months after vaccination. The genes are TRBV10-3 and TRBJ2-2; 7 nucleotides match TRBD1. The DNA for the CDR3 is TGTGCCATCAGTGTAAGACAGGGTGCGGACACCGGGGAGCTGTTTTTT. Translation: CAISVRQGADTGELFF.